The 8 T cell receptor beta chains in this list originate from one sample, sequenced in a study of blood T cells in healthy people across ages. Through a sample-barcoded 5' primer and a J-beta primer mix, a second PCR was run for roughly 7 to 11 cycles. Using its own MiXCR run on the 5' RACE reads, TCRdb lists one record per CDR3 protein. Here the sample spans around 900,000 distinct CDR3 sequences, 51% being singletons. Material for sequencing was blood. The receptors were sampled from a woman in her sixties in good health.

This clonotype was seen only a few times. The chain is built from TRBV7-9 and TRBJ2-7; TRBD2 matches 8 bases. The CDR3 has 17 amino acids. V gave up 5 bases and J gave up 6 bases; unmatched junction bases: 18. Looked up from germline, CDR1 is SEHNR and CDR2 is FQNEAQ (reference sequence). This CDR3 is CASSLRIAREAPSEQYF. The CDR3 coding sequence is TGTGCCAGCAGCCTACGAATCGCGCGGGAGGCCCCCTCCGAGCAGTACTTC.

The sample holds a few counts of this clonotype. CDR3 nucleotide sequence: TGTGCCAGCAGCCAAGACACGCCAGAGACCCAGTACTTC. This gives the protein CASSQDTPETQYF. The chain combines TRBV3-1 with TRBJ2-5; D is unclear. The CDR3 sequence is 13 residues long. Per germline, CDR1 LGHDT and CDR2 YNNKEL (reference sequence). Trimming removed 0 bases at V and 4 bases at J, with 6 bases between.

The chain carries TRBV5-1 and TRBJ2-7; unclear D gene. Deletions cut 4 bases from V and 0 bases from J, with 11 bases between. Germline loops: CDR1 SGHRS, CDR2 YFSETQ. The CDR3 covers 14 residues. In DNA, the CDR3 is TGCGCCAGCAGCGTCAAGGAAAGCTCCTACGAGCAGTACTTC. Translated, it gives CASSVKESSYEQYF.

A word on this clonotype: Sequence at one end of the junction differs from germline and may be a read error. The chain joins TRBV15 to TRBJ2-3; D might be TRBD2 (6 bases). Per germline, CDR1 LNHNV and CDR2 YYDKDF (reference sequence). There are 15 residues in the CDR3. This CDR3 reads CATSRDLRETDTQYF. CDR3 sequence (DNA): TGTGCCACCAGCAGAGATCTCCGGGAGACAGATACTCAGTATTTT.

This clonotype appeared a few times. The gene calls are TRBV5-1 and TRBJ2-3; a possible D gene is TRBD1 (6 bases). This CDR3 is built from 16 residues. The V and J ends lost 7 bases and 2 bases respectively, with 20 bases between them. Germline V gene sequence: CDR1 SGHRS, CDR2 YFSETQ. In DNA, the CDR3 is TGCGCCAGCCATTCGGCGGTAGGGGGATCCACAGATACGCAGTATTTT. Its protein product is CASHSAVGGSTDTQYF.

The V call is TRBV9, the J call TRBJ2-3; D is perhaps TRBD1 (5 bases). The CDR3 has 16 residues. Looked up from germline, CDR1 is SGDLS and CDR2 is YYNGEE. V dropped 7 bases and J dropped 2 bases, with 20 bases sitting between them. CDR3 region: CASSVTQSGSTDTQYF. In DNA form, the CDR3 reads TGTGCCAGCTCCGTAACCCAATCAGGGTCCACAGATACGCAGTATTTT.

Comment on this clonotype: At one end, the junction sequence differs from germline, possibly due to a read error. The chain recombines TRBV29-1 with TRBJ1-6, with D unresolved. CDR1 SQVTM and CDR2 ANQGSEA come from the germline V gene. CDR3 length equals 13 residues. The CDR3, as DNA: TGCAGCGTTAAAGAGGTTGAAAATTCACCCCTCCACTTT. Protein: CSVKEVENSPLHF.

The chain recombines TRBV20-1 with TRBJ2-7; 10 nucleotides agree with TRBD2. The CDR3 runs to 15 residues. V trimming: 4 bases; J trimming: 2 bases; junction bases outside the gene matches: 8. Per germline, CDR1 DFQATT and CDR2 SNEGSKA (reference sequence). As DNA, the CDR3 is TGCAGTGCTACGCTCCTAGCGGGGGACCCCTACGAGCAGTACTTC. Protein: CSATLLAGDPYEQYF.